Each of the 13 T cell receptor beta chains below was sequenced from the same sample in a study of CD8+CD57+ T cells in acquired aplastic anemia. Genomic DNA was employed as the template in profiling TCR beta VDJ and CDR3. TCRdb fed the reads into MiXCR, producing one record per CDR3 protein. Of about 470,000 distinct CDR3 sequences listed, approximately 32% are singletons. Patients chosen for sequencing had shown CD8+CD57+ cell expansion by flow cytometry. The material sequenced was sorted CD4+, CD8+, or CD8+CD57+ T cells (not recorded which) from PBMCs. These receptor sequences come from a human donor with aplastic anemia.

This clonotype was found a few times. The chain employs TRBV12-3 or TRBV12-4 and TRBJ2-7; 9 bases are a match to TRBD1. The length of the CDR3 is 16 residues. Trimming removed 2 bases from V and 4 bases from J; junction bases left unmatched: 9. The CDR3 is CASSLPIPGQGYEQYF. CDR3 bases: TGTGCCAGCAGTTTACCCATTCCGGGACAGGGTTACGAGCAGTACTTC.

This chain joins TRBV6-5 and TRBJ1-6; 7 bases agree with TRBD1. The CDR3 contains 16 residues. CDR1 is MNHEY, CDR2 SVGAGI, per germline. J was trimmed by 4 bases and V by 0 bases; bases with no gene match: 3. DNA of the CDR3: TGTGCCAGCAGTTACTCGTCAGGGGGATATAATTCACCCCTCCACTTT. Protein sequence: CASSYSSGGYNSPLHF.

In this sample, this clonotype turned up many times. The chain employs TRBV6-1 and TRBJ1-2, with TRBD1 matching over 8 bases. Germline CDR1 is MNHNS and CDR2 is SASEGT. This CDR3 has 12 residues. After removal of 8 bases from V and 1 base from J, the junction contained 0 bases not matched to a gene. Here the CDR3 DNA reads TGTGCCAGCGACAGGGGTAACTATGGCTACACCTTC. Translating it yields CASDRGNYGYTF.

This clonotype was recorded only once. Since the CDR3 does not end with the conserved phenylalanine or tryptophan, this likely comes from a read error. The J gene is TRBJ2-5, the V gene TRBV4-2; no clear D. Germline V gives CDR1 LGHNA, CDR2 YNFKEQ. V was pared by 0 bases and J by 3 bases, with 8 bases between. CDR3 length: 14 amino acids. CDR3: CASSQDIVEETQYL. CDR3 DNA sequence: TGTGCCAGCAGCCAAGATATAGTCGAAGAGACCCAGTACCTC.

V and J are TRBV19 and TRBJ1-1; tentative D call: TRBD1 (6 bases). CDR3 length: 16 amino acids. Germline V gives CDR1 LNHDA, CDR2 SQIVND (reference sequence). Deletions cut 1 base from V and 0 bases from J, with 12 bases between. The CDR3 region is CASSIGSAGVNTEAFF. The CDR3 DNA sequence: TGTGCCAGTAGTATAGGTTCAGCAGGGGTGAACACTGAAGCTTTCTTT. Filled out from reference TRBV19 and TRBJ1-1, the complete variable domain reads DGGITQSPKYLFRKEGQNVTLSCEQNLNHDAMYWYRQDPGQGLRLIYYSQIVNDFQKGDIAEGYSVSREKKESFPLTVTSAQKNPTAFYLCASSIGSAGVNTEAFFGQGTRLTVV.

The V and J genes are TRBV2 and TRBJ1-2, with 7 bases matching TRBD1. This CDR3 contains 13 residues. CDR1 and CDR2 (germline): SNHLY, FYNNEI. J lost 8 bases, V lost 4 bases, and 7 bases had no gene match. This CDR3 is CASSATGRRGYTF. DNA for the CDR3: TGTGCCAGCAGTGCGACAGGGAGGAGAGGCTACACCTTC.

For the CDR3, the DNA is TGTGCCAGCAGTTACTTTGGCAGGGCGATAGATACGCAGTATTTT. It encodes CASSYFGRAIDTQYF. This chain links TRBV25-1 with TRBJ2-3, with D possibly TRBD1 on 5 matching bases. The CDR3 has 15 amino acids. Deletions cut 5 bases from V and 5 bases from J, with 17 bases between. CDR1 and CDR2 from the germline V gene are MGHDK and SYGVNS.

Only a few counts were recorded for this clonotype. The junction differs from germline at one of its ends, possibly a read error. The chain joins TRBV10-3 to TRBJ1-2; tentatively, D is TRBD1 (5 bases). The CDR3 is 15 amino acids. Germline V CDR1 and CDR2: ENHRY, SYGVKD. DNA of the CDR3: TGTGCCAGCAGTGAGACTTTGGGGCGGGCCTATGGCTACACCTTC. It yields the protein CASSETLGRAYGYTF.

The chain uses TRBV5-5 and TRBJ2-7; 9 positions agree with TRBD1. CDR3 length equals 15 residues. The V gene's germline CDR1 is SGHKS and CDR2 YYEKEE (reference sequence). Trimming took 2 bases from V and 6 from J; bases not matched to a gene: 9. CDR3 bases: TGTGCCAGCAGCTTTTGGGGGACAGGGTCTTCCGAGCAGTACTTC. This translates into CASSFWGTGSSEQYF.

At least ten counts were recorded for this clonotype. CDR3: CASSEDVTGELFF. The DNA of the CDR3 is TGTGCCAGCAGTGAGGACGTCACCGGGGAGCTGTTTTTT. This chain uses TRBV2 with TRBJ2-2; unclear D gene. With 3 bases removed from V and 4 bases from J, the gap between germline ends came to 6 bases. The CDR3 consists of 13 residues. Germline CDR1 reads SNHLY; CDR2 reads FYNNEI.

The J gene is TRBJ1-1, the V gene TRBV29-1, with D tentatively TRBD1 (5 bases). The CDR3 consists of 13 residues. Germline-derived CDR1 and CDR2 are SQVTM and ANQGSEA. V shed 7 bases and J shed 1 base, with 13 bases lying between them. In nucleotides, the CDR3 is TGCAGCGGATCTTGGGGGGGGAACACTGAAGCTTTCTTT. This translates into CSGSWGGNTEAFF. The variable domain in full, completed from reference TRBV29-1 and TRBJ1-1, reads SAVISQKPSRDICQRGTSLTIQCQVDSQVTMMFWYRQQPGQSLTLIATANQGSEATYESGFVIDKFPISRPNLTFSTLTVSNMSPEDSSIYLCSGSWGGNTEAFFGQGTRLTVV.

This clonotype was counted only a few times. V is TRBV5-1 and J is TRBJ2-1, with D perhaps TRBD1 (5 bases). Germline values: CDR1 SGHRS, CDR2 YFSETQ. CDR3 length: 18 amino acids. V shed 0 bases and J shed 0 bases, with 16 bases lying between them. The CDR3 DNA reads as TGCGCCAGCAGCTTGGGACAGCAGGGTCTCAGCTCCTACAATGAGCAGTTCTTC. Amino acid sequence: CASSLGQQGLSSYNEQFF.

The chain combines TRBV6-1 with TRBJ1-5, with D perhaps matching TRBD1 (6 bases). V lost 2 bases, J lost 9 bases, and 11 bases lay in between. The CDR3 is made up of 13 amino acids. In germline, CDR1 is MNHNS, CDR2 SASEGT. In DNA, the CDR3 is TGTGCCAGCAGTGAAAACAGGGATCCGCCCCAGCATTTT. It yields the protein CASSENRDPPQHF.